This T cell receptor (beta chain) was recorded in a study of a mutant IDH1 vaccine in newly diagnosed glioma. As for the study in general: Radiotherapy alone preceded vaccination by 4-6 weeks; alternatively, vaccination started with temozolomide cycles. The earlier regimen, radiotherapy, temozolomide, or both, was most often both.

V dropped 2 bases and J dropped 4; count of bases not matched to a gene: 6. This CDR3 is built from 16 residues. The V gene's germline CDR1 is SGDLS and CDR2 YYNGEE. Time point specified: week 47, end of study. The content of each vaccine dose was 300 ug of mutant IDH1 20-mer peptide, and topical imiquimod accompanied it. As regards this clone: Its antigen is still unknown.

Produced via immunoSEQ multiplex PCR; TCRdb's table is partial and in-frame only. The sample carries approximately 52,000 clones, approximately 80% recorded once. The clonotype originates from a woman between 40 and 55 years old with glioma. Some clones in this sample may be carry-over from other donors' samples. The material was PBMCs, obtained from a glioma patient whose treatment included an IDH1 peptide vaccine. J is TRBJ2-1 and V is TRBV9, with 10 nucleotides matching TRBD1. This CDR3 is CASSVLTGGRYNEQFF. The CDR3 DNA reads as TGTGCCAGCAGCGTCTTGACAGGGGGCAGGTACAATGAGCAGTTCTTC.